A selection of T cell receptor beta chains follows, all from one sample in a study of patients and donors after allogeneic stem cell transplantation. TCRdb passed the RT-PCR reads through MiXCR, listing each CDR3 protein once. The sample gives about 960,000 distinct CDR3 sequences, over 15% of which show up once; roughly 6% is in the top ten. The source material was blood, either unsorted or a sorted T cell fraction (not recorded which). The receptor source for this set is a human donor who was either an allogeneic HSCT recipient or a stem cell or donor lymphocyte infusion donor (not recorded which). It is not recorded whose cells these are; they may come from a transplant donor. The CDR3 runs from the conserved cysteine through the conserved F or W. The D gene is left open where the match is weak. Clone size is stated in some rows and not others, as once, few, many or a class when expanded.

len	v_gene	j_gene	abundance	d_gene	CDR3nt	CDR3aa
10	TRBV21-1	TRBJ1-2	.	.	TGTGCCAGCAGCAAAGCGGGACGGCCCTTC	CASSKAGRPF
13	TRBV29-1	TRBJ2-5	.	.	TGCAGCGTTGACCCCGACGGACAAGAGACCCAGTACTTC	CSVDPDGQETQYF
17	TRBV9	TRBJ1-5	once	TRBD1	TGTGCCAGCCCGAACCGGGACAGGGCGTATAGCAATCAGCCCCAGCATTTT	CASPNRDRAYSNQPQHF
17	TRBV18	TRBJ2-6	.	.	TGTGCCAGCTCCAGAGGGTATTGGGACTCTGGGGCCAACGTCCTGACTTTC	CASSRGYWDSGANVLTF
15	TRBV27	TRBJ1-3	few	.	TGTGCCAGCAGTCGAAAGGGGGTTCCTGGAAACACCATATATTTT	CASSRKGVPGNTIYF
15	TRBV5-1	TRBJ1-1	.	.	TGCGCCAGCAAAAGGGGAGGTGTGGGGGACACTGAAGCTTTCTTT	CASKRGGVGDTEAFF
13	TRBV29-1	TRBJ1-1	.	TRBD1	TGCAGCGTTGATTCAGGGGGCCGCACTGAAGCTTTCTTT	CSVDSGGRTEAFF
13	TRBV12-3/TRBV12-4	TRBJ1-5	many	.	TGTGCCAGCAGCCCCGATAGCAATCAGCCCCAGCATTTT	CASSPDSNQPQHF
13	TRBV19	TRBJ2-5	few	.	TGTGCCAGTAGTAGAGCAGGGATGGAGACCCAGTACTTC	CASSRAGMETQYF
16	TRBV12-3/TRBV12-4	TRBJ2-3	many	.	TGTGCCAGCAGTTCCGTTAGCGCTGGAATAGCAGATACGCAGTATTTT	CASSSVSAGIADTQYF
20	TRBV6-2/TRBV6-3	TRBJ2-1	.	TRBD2	TGTGCCAGCAGTTACTCTGTGACTAGCGGGGGCCAGCCCTCCTACAATGAGCAGTTCTTC	CASSYSVTSGGQPSYNEQFF
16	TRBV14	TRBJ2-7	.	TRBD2	TGTGCCAGCAGCCGTTTTGGGACTAGCGGGACTTACGAGCAGTACTTC	CASSRFGTSGTYEQYF
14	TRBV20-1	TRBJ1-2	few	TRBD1	TGCAGTGCTAGAAGCCAGGGGGCTAACTATGGCTACACCTTC	CSARSQGANYGYTF
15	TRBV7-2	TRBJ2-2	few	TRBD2	TGTGCCAGCATCACAGCGGGAGCGAACACCGGGGAGCTGTTTTTT	CASITAGANTGELFF
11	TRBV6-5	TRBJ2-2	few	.	TGTGCCAGCACCAAACAAGGGGAGCTGTTTTTT	CASTKQGELFF
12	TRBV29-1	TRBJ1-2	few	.	TGCAGCGTTGAACAAGGGGGTTATGGCTACACCTTC	CSVEQGGYGYTF
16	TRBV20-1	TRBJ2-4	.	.	TGCAGTGCCCGGAGGTCTAGGACTCTAGCCAAAAACATTCAGTACTTC	CSARRSRTLAKNIQYF
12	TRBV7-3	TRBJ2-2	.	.	TGTGCCAGCAGCTTAATCAACGGGGAGCTGTTTTTT	CASSLINGELFF
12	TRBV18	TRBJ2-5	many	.	TGTGCCAGCAGCCCTAGTGGGGAGACCCAGTACTTC	CASSPSGETQYF
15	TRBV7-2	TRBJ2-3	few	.	TGTGCCAGCAGCTCCCTACAATCCCTCACAGATACGCAGTATTTT	CASSSLQSLTDTQYF
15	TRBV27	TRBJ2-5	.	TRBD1	TGTGCCAGCAGCAGAACAGGGGGCGGTGGAGAGACCCAGTACTTC	CASSRTGGGGETQYF
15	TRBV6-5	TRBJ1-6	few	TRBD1	TGTGCCAGCAGTTTGGTGGCAGGGGGCTTTTCACCCCTCCACTTT	CASSLVAGGFSPLHF
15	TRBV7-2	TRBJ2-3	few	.	TGTGCCAGCAGCCCTAGTTCGGGTTACACAGATACGCAGTATTTT	CASSPSSGYTDTQYF
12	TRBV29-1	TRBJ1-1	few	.	TGCAGCGTTGCCGGGGGAAGCACTGAAGCTTTCTTT	CSVAGGSTEAFF
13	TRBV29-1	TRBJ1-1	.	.	TGCAGCGTGGTCACGGGGAGCTCAAAGGAAGCTTTCTTT	CSVVTGSSKEAFF
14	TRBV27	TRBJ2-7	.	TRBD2	TGTGCCAGCAGTTCCCCGGCCCGGGGAGGGGAGCAGTACTTC	CASSSPARGGEQYF
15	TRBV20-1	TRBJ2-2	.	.	TGCAGTGCTAGCGTAGCGGATAAGAACACCGGGGAGCTGTTTTTT	CSASVADKNTGELFF
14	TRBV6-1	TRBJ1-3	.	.	TGTGCCAGCTCGTACAGGGTCGGCGGAAACACCATATATTTT	CASSYRVGGNTIYF
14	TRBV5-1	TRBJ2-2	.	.	TGCGCCAGCAGCTTTGCCCCGGGCACCGGGGAGCTGTTTTTT	CASSFAPGTGELFF
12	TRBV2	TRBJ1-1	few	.	TGTGCCAGCAGGAACAGGGTTACTGAAGCTTTCTTT	CASRNRVTEAFF
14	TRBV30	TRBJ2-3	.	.	TGTGCCTGGACATTCCAGGGCTACGTGGATACGCAGTATTTT	CAWTFQGYVDTQYF
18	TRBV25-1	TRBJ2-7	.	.	TGTGCCAGCAGTGAGCGGCCCAGCCGCACCTCAAGACCCTACGAGCAGTACTTC	CASSERPSRTSRPYEQYF
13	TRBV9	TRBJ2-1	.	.	TGTGCCAGCAGCGTAACCAGAAGCAATGAGCAGTTCTTC	CASSVTRSNEQFF
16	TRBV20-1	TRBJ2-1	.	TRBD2	TGCAGTGCTAGAGGTTCCGGGACTAGCGTGATCAATGAGCAGTTCTTC	CSARGSGTSVINEQFF
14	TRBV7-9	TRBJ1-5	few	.	TGTGCCAGCAGCTTTGCAGGGCTCAATCAGCCCCAGCATTTT	CASSFAGLNQPQHF
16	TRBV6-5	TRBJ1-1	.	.	TGTGCCAGCAGTTACTCGAGGGGGGTAGGGAACACTGAAGCTTTCTTT	CASSYSRGVGNTEAFF